The next 14 T cell receptor beta chains were all read from a single sample in a study of T cell repertoires in ileal Crohn's disease. The table came from immunoSEQ multiplex PCR; TCRdb's copy has only in-frame clones and leaves some out. The sample records 15,000 or so clones, 75% to 90% being singletons. The sequenced sample consisted of ileal tissue. These TCRs come from an adult with Crohn's disease.

This rearrangement joins TRBV7-2 to TRBJ2-5, with a weak D call TRBD2 (5 bases). The germline CDR1 and CDR2 sequences are SGHTA and FQGNSA. The germline V and J ends were trimmed by 1 base and 5 bases, with 8 bases remaining between them. The length of the CDR3 is 13 residues. The CDR3 protein is CASSLGSVETQYF. In DNA form, the CDR3 reads TGTGCCAGCAGCTTAGGTAGCGTGGAGACCCAGTACTTC.

The V and J genes are TRBV7-9 and TRBJ1-6; D is perhaps TRBD1 (5 bases). Trimming removed 3 bases from V and 9 bases from J, with 12 bases in between. The CDR3 contains 14 residues. The germline V gene has CDR1 SEHNR and CDR2 FQNEAQ (reference sequence). This CDR3 reads CASSFGRAASPLHF. As DNA, the CDR3 is TGTGCCAGCAGCTTCGGCAGGGCTGCTTCACCCCTCCACTTT.

The chain joins TRBV5-1 to TRBJ2-7; 7 positions agree with TRBD1. In germline, CDR1 is SGHRS, CDR2 YFSETQ. With V trimmed by 7 bases and J by 2 bases, 3 bases remained unmatched. This CDR3 has 12 amino acids. The CDR3 spells CASGTDAYEQYF. CDR3 sequence (DNA): TGCGCCAGCGGGACAGATGCCTACGAGCAGTACTTC.

The V call is TRBV6-1, the J call TRBJ1-2, with D possibly TRBD1 on 5 matching bases. V lost 5 bases to trimming and J lost 3 bases, with 13 bases between them. CDR1 is MNHNS, CDR2 SASEGT, per germline. The CDR3 is made up of 14 amino acids. CDR3 DNA: TGTGCCAGCAGTTCCACCGGGGGGGACTATGGCTACACCTTC. Encoded protein: CASSSTGGDYGYTF.

This sequence joins TRBV7-9 and TRBJ1-1; D is ambiguous. Trimming shortened V by 1 base and J by 8 bases, and 8 bases separated the two germline ends. Germline loops: CDR1 SEHNR, CDR2 FQNEAQ (reference sequence). The CDR3 extends over 12 amino acids. DNA for the CDR3: TGTGCCAGCAGCTTAGTTCGCCAGGAAGCTTTCTTT. As protein: CASSLVRQEAFF.

The gene calls are TRBV6-5 and TRBJ1-2; 10 bases are a match to TRBD1. The CDR3 consists of 14 residues. V lost 7 bases, J lost 1 base, and 3 bases stayed unmatched. CDR1 and CDR2 (germline): MNHEY, SVGAGI. The CDR3 sequence: CASTGQGGNYGYTF. Here the CDR3 DNA reads TGTGCCAGCACCGGACAGGGGGGTAACTATGGCTACACCTTC.

This chain connects TRBV11-2 to TRBJ1-2; tentative D call: TRBD1 (5 bases). The CDR3 is 13 amino acids. The germline V and J ends were trimmed by 3 bases and 2 bases, with 7 bases remaining between them. Germline CDR1 and CDR2: SGHAT and FQNNGV. The CDR3 sequence is CASSFGGNYGYTF. In nucleotides, the CDR3 is TGTGCCAGCAGCTTCGGGGGAAACTATGGCTACACCTTC.

This clone has only one observation. This chain uses TRBV13 with TRBJ2-3; 11 bases line up with TRBD2. V dropped 5 bases and J dropped 4; count of bases not matched to a gene: 8. Germline CDR1 reads PRHDT; CDR2 reads FYEKMQ (reference sequence). The CDR3 runs 16 residues. The CDR3 spells CASSPKLAGVPDTQYF. CDR3 in DNA: TGTGCCAGCAGCCCGAAACTAGCGGGGGTACCAGATACGCAGTATTTT.

About this clone: An end of the junction does not agree with germline; a read error may underlie this. This same CDR3 is encoded by further DNA sequences in the sample. J is TRBJ2-1 and V is TRBV10-3; maybe TRBD1 (5 bases). CDR1 and CDR2 (germline): ENHRY, SYGVKD. This CDR3 has 16 residues. The CDR3, as DNA: TGCGCCATCAACCCGTCCGCCAGGGTGCCCTTTGGTGAGCAGTTCTTC. Its translation: CAINPSARVPFGEQFF.

The chain employs TRBV9 and TRBJ1-4; a possible D gene is TRBD1 (6 bases). Per germline, CDR1 SGDLS and CDR2 YYNGEE. V was pared by 6 bases and J by 0 bases, with 12 bases between. The CDR3 sequence is 15 residues long. In nucleotides, the CDR3 is TGTGCCAGCACCCTGACAGGAGCAACTAATGAAAAACTGTTTTTT. Its translation is CASTLTGATNEKLFF.

This rearrangement joins TRBV6-6 to TRBJ2-1; TRBD2 matches 15 bases. V was pared by 6 bases and J by 8 bases, with 8 bases of the junction left unmatched. The CDR3 totals 16 residues. Looked up from germline, CDR1 is MNHNY and CDR2 is SVGAGI (reference sequence). CDR3 DNA: TGTGCCAGCAGCCCTGGACTAGCGGGGGGGTCGGATGAGCAGTTCTTC. The encoded protein is CASSPGLAGGSDEQFF.

The rearrangement joins TRBV27 to TRBJ2-3; TRBD1 is a possible D gene (6 bases). The CDR3 loop spans 15 amino acids. Germline CDR1 reads MNHEY; CDR2 reads SMNVEV (reference sequence). Trimming removed 5 bases from V and 1 base from J, with 13 bases in between. As DNA, the CDR3 is TGTGCCAGCAGTCCAAACAGGGAAGGCACAGATACGCAGTATTTT. Protein: CASSPNREGTDTQYF.

The CDR3 DNA reads TGTGCCAGCACCCTAGGTTATTCCTCCTACGAGCAGTACTTC. Protein product: CASTLGYSSYEQYF. This sequence joins TRBV7-2 and TRBJ2-7; D gene ambiguous. Trimming removed 7 bases from V and 0 bases from J, with 13 bases in between. The CDR3 is 14 residues long. Looked up from germline, CDR1 is SGHTA and CDR2 is FQGNSA.

The CDR3 nucleotides are TGTGCCTGGACGCAGGGGGGTGGCTACACCTTC. Its protein is CAWTQGGGYTF. The chain employs TRBV30 and TRBJ1-2; 7 nucleotides line up with TRBD1. V lost 4 bases, J lost 7 bases, and 3 bases stayed unmatched. Germline V gene data show CDR1 as GTSNPN and CDR2 as SVGIG (reference sequence). The CDR3 has 11 amino acids.